A single sample is the source of the 13 T cell receptor beta chains below, sequenced in a study of tissue T cells after allogeneic stem cell transplantation. Libraries were prepared by immunoSEQ multiplex PCR; TCRdb keeps only in-frame clonotypes and omits some of them. The top ten hold roughly 3.5% of the sample, which has under 8,500 clones, roughly a third seen once. Documented time point: mouse harvest day 14 after allogeneic transplant. Each mouse received 10^7 T-cell-depleted marrow cells plus 10^6 splenic CD5+ T cells by tail vein. Source material: skin. These receptors were collected from a female BALB/c mouse given C57BL/6 T cells with graft-versus-host disease after an allogeneic hematopoietic cell transplant.

Only a few counts were recorded for this clone. The germline and genes are mouse ones. The read finishes 1 residue shy of the CDR3 end, and the germline J gene is used to complete it. The chain recombines TRBV26 with TRBJ2-4; 11 nucleotides align to TRBD1. The germline V gene has CDR1 KGHPV and CDR2 FQNQEV (reference sequence). V shed 4 bases and J 7 bases; nucleotides not matched to a gene: 4. The CDR3 has 14 amino acids. CDR3 sequence reads: CASSHRDRGDTLYF. CDR3 DNA, as far as it was read: TGTGCCAGCAGTCACCGGGACAGGGGGGACACCTTGTAC.

By proportion, this clone is large (0.1 to 1%). The listed genes are named as in mouse. Read sequence stops 1 residue before the CDR3 end, and the germline J gene provides the missing end. The chain combines TRBV13-2 with TRBJ1-3, with 8 bases that match TRBD1. The germline V gene encodes CDR1 NNHNN and CDR2 SYGAGS (reference sequence). This CDR3 has 14 amino acids. V was clipped by 2 bases and J by 4 bases; unmatched bases: 2. CDR3 DNA, as far as it was read: TGTGCCAGCGGTGACAGGGGGCGAGGAAATACGCTCTAT. Residues: CASGDRGRGNTLY. The entire CDR3 protein is CASGDRGRGNTLYF.

This clone is categorized as medium-sized. Gene and germline names: mouse. The CDR3 is cut off 1 residue early in the read; its end comes from the germline J gene. The chain is built from TRBV26 and TRBJ2-1; 9 nucleotides match TRBD1. Germline V gene lookup returns CDR1 KGHPV and CDR2 FQNQEV (reference sequence). The CDR3 runs to 13 residues. J gave up 7 bases and V 4 bases, and 2 bases lay outside the gene matches. The CDR3 loop reads CASSRQGGAEQFF. The covered CDR3 bases are TGTGCCAGCAGTCGACAGGGGGGAGCTGAGCAGTTC.

A note on this clone: Genes and germline come from the mouse. With the read ending 1 residue before the CDR3 end, the germline J gene is used to fill in that end. The chain carries TRBV26 and TRBJ1-1; D may be TRBD1 (5 bases). The V end was cut by 0 bases, the J end by 10 bases, with 12 bases between. The CDR3 runs to 13 residues. Germline CDR1 and CDR2: KGHPV and FQNQEV (reference sequence). The chain's CDR3 is CASSLSMGGGVFF. The covered CDR3 bases are TGTGCCAGCAGTCTGTCGATGGGGGGGGGAGTCTTC.

With respect to this clone: Any gene name here is a mouse gene name. The CDR3 extends 1 residue past the end of the read, so its final part is completed from the germline J gene. The genes are TRBV23 and TRBJ2-2; the tabulated D call, TRBD1, remains unverified against the DNA. This CDR3 contains 14 residues. Germline V gene data show CDR1 as KGHTA and CDR2 as FQNQQP. The CDR3 spells CSSSSTLNTGQLYF. CDR3 bases read: TGCTCCAGCAGTTCGACACTAAACACCGGGCAGCTCTAC.

In its sample, this clone ranks as medium-sized (0.01 to 0.1%). Mouse names are used for the genes. The observed sequence ends 1 residue before the CDR3 terminus, with the missing tail filled in from the germline J gene. The chain is built from TRBV3 and TRBJ2-3, with TRBD2 matching over 7 bases. Trimming at V came to 3 bases and at J to 2 bases, leaving 2 bases not matched to a gene. There are 14 residues in the CDR3. From germline, CDR1 is SNHLY and CDR2 FYNGKV (reference sequence). CDR3 bases read: TGTGCCAGCAGCTTTGACTGGGTTGCAGAAACGCTGTAT. Amino acids: CASSFDWVAETLY. The entire CDR3 protein is CASSFDWVAETLYF.

A word on this clone: The genes and germline here are from mouse. Within the sample, other DNA sequences also encode this same CDR3. The CDR3 sequence is CASSLPGGAETLYF. The CDR3 bases that were read are TGTGCCAGCAGTCTGCCAGGAGGTGCAGAAACGCTGTAT. J is TRBJ2-3 and V is TRBV26; no clear D. The sequence runs out 1 residue before the end of the CDR3; the remainder is reconstructed from the germline J gene. The V end lost 2 bases, the J end lost 1 base, and 7 bases lay between the germline ends. The CDR3 is 14 amino acids. The germline V gene encodes CDR1 KGHPV and CDR2 FQNQEV (reference sequence).

This clone came up a few times. Any gene name here is a mouse gene name. The CDR3 goes on 1 residue after the read ends, and that part is filled in from the germline J gene. The chain links TRBV3 to TRBJ2-4; possibly TRBD2 for D (6 bases). Trimming removed 5 bases at V and 2 bases at J, with 11 bases between. Germline V gives CDR1 SNHLY, CDR2 FYNGKV (reference sequence). This CDR3 is built from 14 residues. The sequenced CDR3 bases are TGTGCCAGCAGCCCCTCTGGGGTTCAAAACACCTTGTAC. As protein: CASSPSGVQNTLY. The full CDR3 protein is CASSPSGVQNTLYF.

As regards this clone: The genes and germline here are from mouse. From the germline J gene comes the end of the CDR3, since the read stops 1 residue before it. The chain has TRBV26 and TRBJ1-4; D might be TRBD1 (5 bases). V gave up 8 bases and J gave up 0 bases, with 10 bases separating them. Germline CDR1 KGHPV, CDR2 FQNQEV (reference sequence). The CDR3 is 14 amino acids. The CDR3 sequence: CASAHRISNERLFF. The DNA read from the CDR3 is TGTGCCAGCGCCCACAGGATTTCCAACGAAAGATTATTT.

Worth noting for this clone: Germline and genes here are mouse. The read falls 1 residue short of the CDR3 end, and the missing part is taken from the germline J gene. The chain carries TRBV15 and TRBJ2-4; D is unresolved. Germline values: CDR1 SGHND, CDR2 FRSKSL. CDR3 length equals 13 residues. V was clipped by 2 bases and J by 1 base, with 4 bases between them. The CDR3 here is CASSLNRQNTLYF. Partial CDR3 DNA: TGTGCCAGCAGTTTAAATCGTCAAAACACCTTGTAC. Full variable domain (missing parts from reference TRBV15 and TRBJ2-4): DAGVTQTPRHEVAEKGQTIILKCEPVSGHNDLFWYRQTKIQGLELLSYFRSKSLMEDGGAFKDRFKAEMLNSSFSTLKIQPTEPKDSAVYLCASSLNRQNTLYFGAGTRLSVL.

On this clone: Mouse names are used for the genes. The sequenced fragment ends 1 residue before the CDR3 boundary, so the rest is inferred from the germline J gene. This chain joins TRBV26 and TRBJ2-7; 10 bases agree with TRBD2. CDR1 and CDR2 (germline): KGHPV, FQNQEV (reference sequence). V was clipped by 4 bases and J by 7 bases; unmatched bases: 4. This CDR3 is 13 amino acids long. The CDR3 sequence is CASSRLGGREQYF. The sequenced CDR3 bases are TGTGCCAGCAGTCGCCTGGGGGGGCGGGAACAGTAC.

This clone has only a few counts. Mouse gene names and germline throughout. The read gets to within 1 residue of the CDR3 end, and the germline J gene fills in the rest. The chain is built from TRBV12-2 and TRBJ2-5; TRBD1 matches 8 bases. With 2 bases clipped from V and 3 bases from J, the junction kept 0 bases outside the gene matches. Per germline, CDR1 SGHLS and CDR2 HYDKME. This CDR3 has 13 amino acids. The covered CDR3 bases are TGTGCCAGCTCTCGACAGGGGCAAGACACCCAGTAC. Protein sequence: CASSRQGQDTQY. The full CDR3 protein is CASSRQGQDTQYF.

By share, this clone counts as medium-sized. Germline and genes here are mouse. The CDR3 extends 1 residue past the end of the read, so its final part is completed from the germline J gene. The rearrangement joins TRBV5 to TRBJ2-7, with 9 bases fitting TRBD2. CDR3 length equals 14 residues. Germline CDR1 LGHNA, CDR2 YNLKQL (reference sequence). Losses at the gene ends were 4 bases for V and 4 bases for J; bases not matched to a gene: 5. The CDR3 spells CASSPLTGGYEQYF. Incomplete CDR3 DNA: TGTGCCAGCAGCCCTCTGACTGGGGGTTATGAACAGTAC.